This is a list of T cell receptor beta chains from one sample in a study of OX40 agonist ivuxolimab in advanced cancers. Profiled with immunoSEQ multiplex PCR; TCRdb holds only in-frame clones, not every one. Here the sample spans 90,000 to 120,000 clones, approximately 90% being singletons. Source: CD4+ or CD8+ T cells sorted from blood, taken in a trial of the OX40 agonist ivuxolimab. Every receptor here comes from an adult with an advanced solid tumor such as melanoma, head and neck, liver or kidney cancer. The CDR3 runs from the conserved cysteine through the conserved F or W. The D gene is left open where the match is weak. A row's size may be missing; if present it is once, few, many or a size class.

TRBV9,TRBJ1-2,.,.,TGTGCCAGCAGCGTAGCGTCTCAGGTATCCTATGGCTACACCTTC,CASSVASQVSYGYTF
TRBV15,TRBJ2-3,.,.,TGTGCCACCAGCAGAGGGACAGATACGCAGTATTTT,CATSRGTDTQYF
TRBV13,TRBJ1-3,.,.,TGTGCCAGCAGCTTGAATACAGCCCCCGGTGGAAACACCATATATTTT,CASSLNTAPGGNTIYF
TRBV7-9,TRBJ1-5,.,.,TGTGCCAGCAGCTCATCACAGGGTGTCGGCAATCAGCCCCAGCATTTT,CASSSSQGVGNQPQHF
TRBV15,TRBJ2-7,.,TRBD2,TGTGCCACCAGCAGGCGGACTAGCGGACTAGCGGGGGGTTACGAGCAGTACTTC,CATSRRTSGLAGGYEQYF
TRBV27,TRBJ2-3,.,.,TGTGCCAGCACCCTCCGGGGGACAGATACGCAGTATTTT,CASTLRGTDTQYF
TRBV7-8,TRBJ2-7,once,.,TGTGCCAGCAGCTTAGACAGGGGGGGCTCCTACGAGCAGTACTTC,CASSLDRGGSYEQYF
TRBV9,TRBJ2-7,once,TRBD1,TGTGCCAGCAGCTCAACCATTCCAGGGGGCGAGCAGTACTTC,CASSSTIPGGEQYF
TRBV29-1,TRBJ1-1,once,TRBD1,TGCAGCGTTGAGGTAACCCCCGGGACAGCCGAAGCTTTCTTT,CSVEVTPGTAEAFF
TRBV5-1,TRBJ1-5,.,.,TGCGCCAGCAGCTTGCGGGACGGTCTCAATCAGCCCCAGCATTTT,CASSLRDGLNQPQHF
TRBV5-4,TRBJ1-4,.,.,TGTGCCAGCAGCTTGTTCGGCAGAACCGATGAAAAACTGTTTTTT,CASSLFGRTDEKLFF
TRBV15,TRBJ2-7,.,.,TGTGCCACCAGCAACCCCCGTGAGGGGCCAAACTACGAGCAGTACTTC,CATSNPREGPNYEQYF
TRBV6-1,TRBJ1-1,.,TRBD1,TGTGCCAGCAGTGCTATGCAGGGGGGCACTGAAGCTTTCTTT,CASSAMQGGTEAFF
TRBV10-1,TRBJ2-2,.,.,TGCGCCAGCACTAGGCGACCGAACACCGGGGAGCTGTTTTTT,CASTRRPNTGELFF
TRBV19,TRBJ2-7,.,.,TGTGCCAGTAGTATAGAAGGGTCTTCAACCTACGAGCAGTACTTC,CASSIEGSSTYEQYF
TRBV14,TRBJ2-7,.,.,TGTGCCAGCAGCCAAGATTGGCGGGAGCAGTACTTC,CASSQDWREQYF
TRBV29-1,TRBJ2-1,.,.,TGCAGCGTTGAAGATTATCCCCAGCAGTTCTTC,CSVEDYPQQFF
TRBV27,TRBJ2-1,.,TRBD2,TGTGCCAGCAGTTTATCGTTGGGTGGGACTAGCGGGAGCAATGAGCAGTTCTTC,CASSLSLGGTSGSNEQFF
TRBV9,TRBJ1-2,.,.,TGTGCCAGCAGCGGAGGACACGACAGGTATGGCTACACCTTC,CASSGGHDRYGYTF
TRBV2,TRBJ1-5,.,.,TGTGCCAGCAGTGGGGGGGGAAATCAGCCCCAGCATTTT,CASSGGGNQPQHF
TRBV28,TRBJ1-4,.,TRBD1,TGTGCCAGCAGTTCGATTAACGGACAGGGGCGGGAAAAACTGTTTTTT,CASSSINGQGREKLFF
TRBV15,TRBJ2-7,.,TRBD1,TGTGCCACCAGGATCCCGGGACAGGGGTATGGTTACTTC,CATRIPGQGYGYF
TRBV7-2,TRBJ2-7,.,.,TGTGCCAGCAGCTTAGTCCCACAGGGCTCCTACGAGCAGTACTTC,CASSLVPQGSYEQYF
TRBV7-3,TRBJ2-1,.,.,TGTGCCAGCAGCTTAGAGGGGTCCAGCTCCTACAATGAGCAGTTCTTC,CASSLEGSSSYNEQFF
TRBV7-2,TRBJ2-3,.,.,TGTGCCAGCAGCTCGTGGGGGAGACTTTCCACAGATACGCAGTATTTT,CASSSWGRLSTDTQYF
TRBV5-1,TRBJ1-2,once,.,TGCGCCAGCAGCTCAGGATCGTGGGGCTACACCTTC,CASSSGSWGYTF
TRBV10-3,TRBJ2-3,.,TRBD2,TGTGCCATCAGTGCCAGAGAGGTAGCGGGAGGGCCGAGGCGGGGGACAGATACGCAGTATTTT,CAISAREVAGGPRRGTDTQYF
TRBV18,TRBJ1-4,.,TRBD1,TGTGCCAGCTCACCAAGGCGACAGGGGCAGGGAAAACTGTTTTTT,CASSPRRQGQGKLFF
TRBV18,TRBJ2-2,once,.,TGTGCCAGCTCACCACCGACCCCCTCCGAGGGGGAGCTGTTTTTT,CASSPPTPSEGELFF
TRBV2,TRBJ1-1,.,TRBD1,TGTGCCAGCATATACAGGGGCCGGAACACTGAAGCTTTCTTT,CASIYRGRNTEAFF
TRBV20-1,TRBJ2-4,.,.,TGCAGTGCTACTAAAAACATTCAGTACTTC,CSATKNIQYF
TRBV7-8,TRBJ2-7,.,TRBD1,TGTGCCAGCAGCTTAAGTGAGGACAGGGGATTCTACGAGCAGTACTTC,CASSLSEDRGFYEQYF
TRBV27,TRBJ2-1,.,TRBD2,TGTGCCAGCAGTTTATTTCCTAGCGGGAGCTCCTACAATGAGCAGTTCTTC,CASSLFPSGSSYNEQFF
TRBV19,TRBJ2-3,once,TRBD2,TGTGCCAGTAGTTCTAGAAGGACTAGCGTCACAGATACGCAGTATTTT,CASSSRRTSVTDTQYF
TRBV7-8,TRBJ2-2,.,.,TGTGCCAGCAGCCTATCTCCGCTGGGGAACACCGGGGAGCTGTTTTTT,CASSLSPLGNTGELFF
TRBV10-3,TRBJ2-7,once,.,TGTGCCATCAGTGAACTCCTTTTGGGATCGAGGCCCTACGAGCAGTACTTC,CAISELLLGSRPYEQYF
TRBV2,TRBJ2-1,.,TRBD2,TGTGCCAGCAGTGAATGGACTAGCGGTCTCTACAATGAGCAGTTCTTC,CASSEWTSGLYNEQFF
TRBV5-6,TRBJ2-5,.,.,TGTGCCAGCAGCTTGGTAGGCAACCAAGAGACCCAGTACTTC,CASSLVGNQETQYF
TRBV10-3,TRBJ1-5,.,TRBD1,TGTGCCATCAGTGAGTCGGGAGGGGGCGAGGGCAATCAGCCCCAGCATTTT,CAISESGGGEGNQPQHF
TRBV5-2,TRBJ1-5,.,.,TGTGCCAGCAGCCAGGATACAGGGACAGGGATTCATCCCCAGCATTTT,CASSQDTGTGIHPQHF
TRBV9,TRBJ2-7,.,TRBD1,TGTGCCAGCAGCGTAGGAGGGGACAGGGTTCCAGCCGAGCAGTACTTC,CASSVGGDRVPAEQYF
TRBV28,TRBJ2-3,.,.,TGTGCCAGCCAAGTAACTGATACGCAGTATTTT,CASQVTDTQYF
TRBV18,TRBJ1-1,.,.,TGTGCCAGCTCACCACCGATCGGGACGAACACTGAAGCTTTCTTT,CASSPPIGTNTEAFF
TRBV25-1,TRBJ1-1,.,TRBD1,TGTGCCAGCAGTGCATCCGGGACAGGGAACACTGAAGCTTTCTTT,CASSASGTGNTEAFF
TRBV12-2,TRBJ1-3,.,.,TGTGCAAGTCGCTTAGGGTCTCCTGCTCCTGGAAACACCATATATTTT,CASRLGSPAPGNTIYF
TRBV27,TRBJ2-7,.,.,TGTGCCAGCAGTTTCACAGGCCCCCCCTACGAGCAGTACTTC,CASSFTGPPYEQYF
TRBV6-1,TRBJ1-5,few,TRBD1,TGTGCCAGCACCCTCGGACAGGGCAATCAGCCCCAGCATTTT,CASTLGQGNQPQHF
TRBV9,TRBJ2-5,.,.,TGTGCCAGTGGGAAGGAGGGACCGGGCCAAGAGACCCAGTACTTC,CASGKEGPGQETQYF
TRBV7-9,TRBJ2-7,.,.,TGTGCCAGCAGCTTGGACTTGGGGATACTCTACGAGCAGTACTTC,CASSLDLGILYEQYF
TRBV12-5,TRBJ1-3,.,.,TGTGCTAGTGGTTTAGAGGGCTCTGGAAACACCATATATTTT,CASGLEGSGNTIYF
TRBV28,TRBJ1-5,.,.,TGTGCCAGCAGGAACCAGGGAAACAATCAGCCCCAGCATTTT,CASRNQGNNQPQHF
TRBV6-1,TRBJ2-7,.,.,TGTGCCAGCAGCCGAGACAGCTACGAGCAGTACTTC,CASSRDSYEQYF
TRBV5-4,TRBJ2-5,.,TRBD2,TGTGCCAGCTACTCGTTTTCAGGGACTACCCTCCAAGAGACCCAGTACTTC,CASYSFSGTTLQETQYF
TRBV19,TRBJ1-1,.,.,TGTGCCAGTATCCGGGGACGGCTGAACACTGAAGCTTTCTTT,CASIRGRLNTEAFF
TRBV27,TRBJ2-3,.,.,TGTGCCAGCAGCTCCTCGGTCCAAGAGTATTTT,CASSSSVQEYF
TRBV5-8,TRBJ1-5,once,TRBD1,TGTGCCAGCAGCTTTGGGACAGCTGAGGATCAGCCCCAGCATTTT,CASSFGTAEDQPQHF
TRBV27,TRBJ2-7,.,.,TGTGCCAGCAGTTCAGGTGACCGGGGGGAGCAGTACTTC,CASSSGDRGEQYF
TRBV28,TRBJ2-1,.,TRBD1,TGTGCCAGCAGCCTGGACCAGGGGGACAATGAGCAGTTCTTC,CASSLDQGDNEQFF
TRBV28,TRBJ2-1,.,TRBD2,TGTGCCAGCAGCAAAATCGGGGGGGCCTCCTACAATGAGCAGTTCTTC,CASSKIGGASYNEQFF
TRBV5-1,TRBJ1-2,.,.,TGCGCCAGCAGCTTGTCCGCTAACTATGGCTACACCTTC,CASSLSANYGYTF